This T cell receptor (beta chain) was found in a study of OX40 agonist ivuxolimab in advanced cancers. Turning to the study itself: Every 2 weeks, ivuxolimab was infused into the patients intravenously at between 0.01 and 10 mg/kg.

The protocol was immunoSEQ multiplex PCR, while the TCRdb copy is restricted to in-frame clones and leaves out a portion. The sample holds roughly 75,000 clones, about 94% seen once. Study conclusions and caveats: Expanded peripheral T cells had an undetermined antigen specificity. In the 0.1-3.0 mg/kg groups, partial responders showed among the lowest expansion.

Any history of autoimmune disease or systemic immunosuppression disqualified patients. With respect to this clone: Its antigen is unknown.

This receptor was taken from an adult with an advanced solid tumor such as melanoma, head and neck, liver or kidney cancer. This specimen was CD4+ or CD8+ T cells sorted from blood, taken in a trial of the OX40 agonist ivuxolimab.

The DNA of the CDR3 is TGTGCCAGCAGCCCACGAGGTAATAGCGGTCCCTACGAGCAGTACTTC. This gives the protein CASSPRGNSGPYEQYF. This chain links TRBV9 with TRBJ2-7; D perhaps matches TRBD2 (6 bases). This CDR3 comprises 16 residues. Germline CDR1 is SGDLS and CDR2 is YYNGEE. V lost 4 bases, J lost 2 bases, and 19 bases lay in between.